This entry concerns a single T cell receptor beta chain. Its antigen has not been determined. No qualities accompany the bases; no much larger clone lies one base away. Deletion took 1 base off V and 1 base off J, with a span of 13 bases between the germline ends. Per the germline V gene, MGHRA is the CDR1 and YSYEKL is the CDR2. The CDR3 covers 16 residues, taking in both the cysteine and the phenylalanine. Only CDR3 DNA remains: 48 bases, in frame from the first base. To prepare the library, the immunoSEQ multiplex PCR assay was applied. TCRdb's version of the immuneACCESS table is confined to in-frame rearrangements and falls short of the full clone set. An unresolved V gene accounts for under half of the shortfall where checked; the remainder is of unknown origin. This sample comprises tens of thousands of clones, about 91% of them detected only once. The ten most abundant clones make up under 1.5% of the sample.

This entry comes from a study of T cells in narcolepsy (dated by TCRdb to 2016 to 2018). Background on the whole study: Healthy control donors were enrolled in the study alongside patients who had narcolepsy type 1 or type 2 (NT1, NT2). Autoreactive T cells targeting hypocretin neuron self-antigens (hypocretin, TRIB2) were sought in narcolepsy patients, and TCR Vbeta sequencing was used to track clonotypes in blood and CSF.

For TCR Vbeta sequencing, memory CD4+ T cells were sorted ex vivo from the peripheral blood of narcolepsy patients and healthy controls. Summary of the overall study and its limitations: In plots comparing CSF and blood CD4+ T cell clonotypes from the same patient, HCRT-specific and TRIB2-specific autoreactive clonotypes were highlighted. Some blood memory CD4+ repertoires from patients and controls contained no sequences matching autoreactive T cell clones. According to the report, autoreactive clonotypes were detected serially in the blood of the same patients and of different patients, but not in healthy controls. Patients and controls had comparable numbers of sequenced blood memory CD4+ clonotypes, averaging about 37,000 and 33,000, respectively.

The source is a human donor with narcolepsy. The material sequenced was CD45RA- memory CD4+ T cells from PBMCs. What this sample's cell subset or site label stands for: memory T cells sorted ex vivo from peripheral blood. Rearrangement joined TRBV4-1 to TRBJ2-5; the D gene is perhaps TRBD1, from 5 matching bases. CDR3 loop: CASSQAPGSLQETQYF. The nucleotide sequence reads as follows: TGCGCCAGCAGCCAAGCCCCAGGGTCACTCCAAGAGACCCAGTACTTC.